The 3 T cell receptor beta chains in this list originate from one sample, sequenced in a study of vaccination and CD4 T cells after COVID-19. The treatment denotes: approximately 10-day PBMC culture with coronavirus spike peptide pools or control peptides (ViraFEST assay). Sequenced with the Oncomine TCR Beta short-read assay was DNA taken from cultured CD4+ T cells. MiXCR, run by TCRdb on the PCR reads, gives a single entry per CDR3 protein. This sample has around 21,000 distinct CDR3 sequences; 52% occur once, and the top ten carry 7.4%. Antigens for these TCRs are unknown. The sequencing input was CD4+ T cells from blood, cultured in vitro. All receptors derive from a human donor who had recovered from COVID-19.

CDR3 residues: CASRQWSSTNEKLFF. The DNA of the CDR3 is TGTGCCAGCAGGCAATGGAGCTCAACTAATGAAAAACTGTTTTTT. The chain couples TRBV6-1 to TRBJ1-4; D is uncertain. The CDR3 spans 15 residues. The V gene's germline CDR1 is MNHNS and CDR2 SASEGT. Between the trimmed V and J ends, which lost 6 bases and 0 bases, there was a span of 11 bases.

This sequence joins TRBV4-1 and TRBJ2-5; possibly TRBD1 for D (5 bases). The germline gives CDR1 MGHRA, CDR2 YSYEKL. The CDR3 is made up of 14 amino acids. V was clipped by 6 bases and J by 0 bases, with 11 bases between them. This CDR3 is CASRSTANQETQYF. The DNA of the CDR3 is TGCGCCAGCAGATCGACAGCGAACCAAGAGACCCAGTACTTC.

This clonotype has only one observation. The V and J genes are TRBV20-1 and TRBJ2-7; 9 bases line up with TRBD2. The CDR3 is made up of 14 amino acids. Looked up from germline, CDR1 is DFQATT and CDR2 is SNEGSKA (reference sequence). J gave up 3 bases and V 5 bases, and 8 bases lay outside the gene matches. The CDR3 here is CSAWASGEIYEQYF. DNA for the CDR3: TGCAGTGCTTGGGCTAGCGGGGAAATCTACGAGCAGTACTTC.